Shown below are 31 T cell receptor beta chains from a single sample sequenced in a study of blood T cell repertoires in COVID-19. Clones were sequenced by immunoSEQ multiplex PCR, and TCRdb holds only the in-frame ones, with some missing. The sample consists of over 350,000 clones, around nine tenths of them appearing once. Input material: PBMCs or T cells enriched from blood (not recorded which). The source is a woman in her forties or fifties who had recovered from COVID-19.

This chain links TRBV5-1 with TRBJ1-2, with TRBD1 matching over 10 bases. V shed 0 bases and J 6 bases; nucleotides not matched to a gene: 5. The germline CDR1 and CDR2 sequences are SGHRS and YFSETQ. The CDR3 sequence is 15 residues long. The CDR3 coding sequence is TGCGCCAGCAGCTTGGGGGACAGGGGAATGAATGGCTACACCTTC. This codes for CASSLGDRGMNGYTF.

This clone occurred once. The DNA of the CDR3 is TGTGCCAGCAGCCCCGGGGGGGCCGAAAAACTGTTTTTT. Its protein is CASSPGGAEKLFF. The chain recombines TRBV6-2 or TRBV6-3 with TRBJ1-4, with D perhaps TRBD1 (6 bases). Germline assignment: CDR1 MNHEY and CDR2 SVGEGT. V lost 6 bases to trimming and J lost 8 bases, with 13 bases between them. The CDR3 spans 13 residues.

In this sample, this clone turned up a few times. The chain recombines TRBV11-3 with TRBJ1-1; no clear D gene. The CDR3 loop spans 13 amino acids. In germline, CDR1 is SGHNT, CDR2 YENEEA. The germline V and J ends were trimmed by 1 base and 7 bases, with 10 bases remaining between them. CDR3 amino acids: CASSLGAPSEAFF. In DNA, the CDR3 is TGTGCCAGCAGCTTAGGCGCCCCAAGTGAAGCTTTCTTT.

The V gene is TRBV19, the J gene TRBJ1-5; 7 positions agree with TRBD1. Germline CDR1 LNHDA, CDR2 SQIVND (reference sequence). Germline trimming cut 2 bases from V and 7 bases from J; bases unmatched to any gene: 11. The CDR3 is made up of 16 amino acids. CDR3 region: CASSILTGRSIQPQHF. CDR3 DNA: TGTGCCAGTAGTATATTGACAGGGAGATCGATCCAGCCCCAGCATTTT. The full variable domain, in which reference TRBV19 and TRBJ1-5 provide the parts outside the CDR3, is DGGITQSPKYLFRKEGQNVTLSCEQNLNHDAMYWYRQDPGQGLRLIYYSQIVNDFQKGDIAEGYSVSREKKESFPLTVTSAQKNPTAFYLCASSILTGRSIQPQHFGDGTRLSIL.

The chain is built from TRBV27 and TRBJ2-5; 10 nucleotides align to TRBD1. CDR1 is MNHEY and CDR2 is SMNVEV in the germline V gene (reference sequence). The CDR3 has 16 amino acids. The V segment lost 5 bases and the J segment 0 bases; nucleotides outside the gene matches: 6. This chain's CDR3 is CASSQLGQGYQETQYF. CDR3 DNA: TGTGCCAGCAGTCAACTGGGACAGGGGTACCAAGAGACCCAGTACTTC.

This clone was recorded only once. This chain connects TRBV2 to TRBJ1-6, with D unclear. Germline V gene lookup returns CDR1 SNHLY and CDR2 FYNNEI. Trimming removed 2 bases at V and 6 bases at J, with 17 bases between. The length of the CDR3 is 17 residues. Written as DNA, the CDR3 is TGTGCCAGCAGTGAACCCTATCTTACGGAGTTTAATTCACCCCTCCACTTT. Its translation is CASSEPYLTEFNSPLHF.

The rearrangement joins TRBV29-1 to TRBJ1-1, with D possibly matching TRBD1 (5 bases). Germline loops: CDR1 SQVTM, CDR2 ANQGSEA. This CDR3 contains 14 residues. The V end lost 6 bases, the J end lost 1 base, and 15 bases lay between the germline ends. The CDR3 nucleotides read TGCAGCGTCCACACCGGACAAGAGAACACTGAAGCTTTCTTT. The encoded protein is CSVHTGQENTEAFF.

The chain uses TRBV3-1 (or the pseudogene TRBV3-2) and TRBJ2-3; tentative D call: TRBD2 (7 bases). Looked up from germline, CDR1 is LGHDT and CDR2 is YNNKEL (reference sequence). The CDR3 totals 14 residues. Trimming left V 11 bases short and J 7 bases short, with 22 bases between. CDR3: CAVSGEGTVNTQYF. The CDR3 coding sequence is TGTGCCGTCTCAGGGGAGGGTACTGTGAATACGCAGTATTTT.

V and J are TRBV4-3 and TRBJ2-2, with D hard to call. Deletions cut 1 base from V and 1 base from J, with 16 bases between. Germline CDR1 LGHNA, CDR2 YSLEER. This CDR3 spans 18 amino acids. In nucleotides, the CDR3 is TGCGCCAGCAGCCAAGTCGGCCGCAGAGGCATGAACACCGGGGAGCTGTTTTTT. Its translation: CASSQVGRRGMNTGELFF.

The chain couples TRBV7-8 to TRBJ2-5, with 12 bases that match TRBD2. After removal of 5 bases from V and 2 bases from J, the junction contained 9 bases not matched to a gene. This CDR3 spans 17 amino acids. Germline V gives CDR1 SGHVS, CDR2 FQNEAQ. CDR3 region: CASSPGLAGLIQETQYF. The CDR3 DNA reads as TGTGCCAGCAGCCCCGGACTAGCGGGGTTGATTCAAGAGACCCAGTACTTC.

The J gene is TRBJ2-5, the V gene TRBV5-1, with TRBD1 matching over 9 bases. The V and J ends lost 0 bases and 5 bases, in that order; junction bases with no gene match: 5. Germline-derived CDR1 and CDR2 are SGHRS and YFSETQ. The CDR3 has 15 amino acids. The DNA for the CDR3 is TGCGCCAGCAGCTTGGGGGACAGGGATTCGGAGACCCAGTACTTC. As protein: CASSLGDRDSETQYF.

Only one count was recorded for this clone. The chain links TRBV7-3 to TRBJ1-1; TRBD1 matches at 8 bases. V trimming: 4 bases; J trimming: 4 bases; junction bases outside the gene matches: 2. The germline V gene encodes CDR1 SGHTA and CDR2 FQGTGA. There are 13 residues in the CDR3. The CDR3 nucleotides are TGTGCCAGCAGCTCGCAGGGGGCCACTGAAGCTTTCTTT. It codes for CASSSQGATEAFF.

The genes are TRBV27 and TRBJ1-1; 8 positions match TRBD1. The CDR3 is 16 amino acids. Germline CDR1 reads MNHEY; CDR2 reads SMNVEV (reference sequence). Trimming took 0 bases from V and 1 from J; bases not matched to a gene: 4. The CDR3 loop is CASSLSPDRGNTEAFF. The CDR3, as DNA: TGTGCCAGCAGTTTATCCCCTGACAGGGGGAACACTGAAGCTTTCTTT.

This chain connects TRBV4-3 to TRBJ2-7, with TRBD2 matching over 10 bases. This CDR3 is 14 amino acids long. The ends lost 1 base at V and 7 bases at J; junction bases unmatched: 4. The germline CDR1 and CDR2 sequences are LGHNA and YSLEER. CDR3 sequence: CASSQGLAGLEQYF. In DNA form, the CDR3 reads TGCGCCAGCAGCCAAGGACTAGCGGGCCTTGAGCAGTACTTC.

The chain combines TRBV5-1 with TRBJ1-6; weak D call: TRBD1 (5 bases). V dropped 8 bases and J dropped 7 bases, with 19 bases sitting between them. The CDR3 loop spans 15 amino acids. Germline V CDR1 and CDR2: SGHRS, YFSETQ. In DNA, the CDR3 is TGCGCCAGTGCTACCGGAGACAGCCCAAATTCACCCCTCCACTTT. Residues: CASATGDSPNSPLHF.

The V gene is TRBV28, the J gene TRBJ1-1; D call uncertain. The CDR3 sequence is 12 residues long. Germline V gene sequence: CDR1 MDHEN, CDR2 SYDVKM. Between the trimmed V and J ends, which lost 10 bases and 0 bases, there was a span of 9 bases. The CDR3 here is CATSTVNTEAFF. The CDR3 DNA reads as TGTGCCACCTCGACTGTGAACACTGAAGCTTTCTTT.

The chain is built from TRBV28 and TRBJ2-2; D possibly corresponds to TRBD1 (6 bases). The V gene lost 8 bases and the J gene lost 7 bases, with 17 bases spanning the gap. The CDR3 is 14 residues long. Germline-derived CDR1 and CDR2 are MDHEN and SYDVKM. In DNA, the CDR3 is TGTGCCAGCTCGGGCAGGGGTATCGTCGGGGAGCTGTTTTTT. Protein sequence: CASSGRGIVGELFF.

The sample holds a few counts of this clone. The chain joins TRBV30 to TRBJ1-3; the D gene is possibly TRBD1 (5 bases). The CDR3 runs to 14 residues. The V gene's germline CDR1 is GTSNPN and CDR2 SVGIG (reference sequence). V lost 6 bases to trimming and J lost 2 bases, with 14 bases between them. CDR3 region: CACSRRGPGNTIYF. The CDR3 DNA reads as TGTGCCTGCTCTCGGAGGGGTCCTGGAAACACCATATATTTT.

J is TRBJ1-2 and V is TRBV9, with D perhaps matching TRBD1 (5 bases). Trimming pared 3 bases from V and 0 bases from J, leaving 21 bases between. The CDR3 totals 18 residues. Germline assignment: CDR1 SGDLS and CDR2 YYNGEE. Here the CDR3 DNA reads TGTGCCAGCAGCGATAGCCCTGTAGTGGGGCCCCCTAACTATGGCTACACCTTC. As protein: CASSDSPVVGPPNYGYTF.

This clone is a singleton in its sample. The chain links TRBV4-1 to TRBJ2-2; 9 nucleotides align to TRBD2. V lost 3 bases to trimming and J lost 0 bases; unmatched junction nucleotides: 8. CDR1 and CDR2 (germline): MGHRA, YSYEKL. The CDR3 contains 18 residues. The chain's CDR3 is CASSQRVVAGANTGELFF. CDR3 in DNA: TGCGCCAGCAGCCAGAGGGTGGTAGCGGGGGCGAACACCGGGGAGCTGTTTTTT.

The gene calls are TRBV7-2 and TRBJ2-1; 8 nucleotides agree with TRBD2. The CDR3 runs to 18 residues. V shed 2 bases and J 0 bases; nucleotides not matched to a gene: 9. The V gene's germline CDR1 is SGHTA and CDR2 FQGNSA. The CDR3: CASSLRAGGETSYNEQFF. The CDR3, as DNA: TGTGCCAGCAGCTTACGGGCGGGGGGCGAGACCTCCTACAATGAGCAGTTCTTC.

This chain links TRBV18 with TRBJ1-1, with 7 bases matching TRBD1. This CDR3 has 11 residues. With V trimmed by 6 bases and J by 8 bases, 3 bases remained unmatched. Germline lookup yields CDR1 KGHSH and CDR2 LQKENI. This CDR3 reads CASSLQGEAFF. For the CDR3, the DNA is TGTGCCAGCTCCTTACAGGGGGAAGCTTTCTTT. Variable domain in full (rest from reference TRBV18 and TRBJ1-1): NAGVMQNPRHLVRRRGQEARLRCSPMKGHSHVYWYRQLPEEGLKFMVYLQKENIIDESGMPKERFSAEFPKEGPSILRIQQVVRGDSAAYFCASSLQGEAFFGQGTRLTVV.

The chain carries TRBV3-1 (or the pseudogene TRBV3-2) and TRBJ1-1; no clear D gene. The germline V gene has CDR1 LGHDT and CDR2 YNNKEL (reference sequence). This CDR3 is built from 15 residues. V lost 0 bases to trimming and J lost 7 bases, with 15 bases between them. The CDR3 region has the DNA TGTGCCAGCAGCCAAGATATGCTACGAGGTGGTGAAGCTTTCTTT. Amino acid sequence: CASSQDMLRGGEAFF.

The chain couples TRBV7-9 to TRBJ1-6, with D tentatively TRBD1 (5 bases). With 3 bases removed from V and 10 bases from J, the gap between germline ends came to 13 bases. CDR3 length: 14 amino acids. Germline lookup yields CDR1 SEHNR and CDR2 FQNEAQ (reference sequence). The DNA for the CDR3 is TGTGCCAGCAGCTTGCCAGGGTCAGGGTCACCCCTCCACTTT. Translating it yields CASSLPGSGSPLHF.

V usage is TRBV2 and J usage is TRBJ1-5, with D possibly TRBD1 on 6 matching bases. The CDR3 is 18 amino acids. Per the germline V gene, CDR1 is SNHLY and CDR2 is FYNNEI. V was clipped by 6 bases and J by 3 bases, with 24 bases between them. The CDR3 DNA reads TGTGCCAGCAGCCGCCCCGACGGGACAAGGCCCTTCAATCAGCCCCAGCATTTT. This sequence encodes CASSRPDGTRPFNQPQHF.

The chain couples TRBV30 to TRBJ1-4; 8 nucleotides align to TRBD1. CDR1 and CDR2 from the germline V gene are GTSNPN and SVGIG (reference sequence). Unmatched junction bases numbered 2, after V lost 7 bases and J lost 4 bases. The CDR3 has 12 amino acids. In DNA form, the CDR3 reads TGTGCCTCGACAGGGGATAATGAAAAACTGTTTTTT. The encoded protein is CASTGDNEKLFF.

J is TRBJ2-3 and V is TRBV28; the D is unclear. The CDR3 covers 14 residues. Germline CDR1 is MDHEN and CDR2 is SYDVKM. V was cut by 4 bases and J by 2 bases, with 10 bases left in between. In DNA, the CDR3 is TGTGCCAGCAGTTCGGCAGGCTTCACAGATACGCAGTATTTT. Translating gives CASSSAGFTDTQYF. The entire variable domain, with the rest obtained from reference TRBV28 and TRBJ2-3, is as follows: DVKVTQSSRYLVKRTGEKVFLECVQDMDHENMFWYRQDPGLGLRLIYFSYDVKMKEKGDIPEGYSVSREKKERFSLILESASTNQTSMYLCASSSAGFTDTQYFGPGTRLTVL.

The chain links TRBV18 to TRBJ1-3, with D possibly matching TRBD1 (5 bases). V gave up 8 bases and J gave up 3 bases, with 17 bases separating them. The CDR3 has 15 amino acids. Germline loops: CDR1 KGHSH, CDR2 LQKENI. The CDR3: CASPSPQGLGNTIYF. In DNA form, the CDR3 reads TGTGCCAGCCCGTCACCCCAGGGACTTGGAAACACCATATATTTT. The complete variable domain, with remaining parts taken from reference TRBV18 and TRBJ1-3, reads NAGVMQNPRHLVRRRGQEARLRCSPMKGHSHVYWYRQLPEEGLKFMVYLQKENIIDESGMPKERFSAEFPKEGPSILRIQQVVRGDSAAYFCASPSPQGLGNTIYFGEGSWLTVV.

The V call is TRBV10-3, the J call TRBJ2-7; 11 bases align to TRBD1. CDR3 size: 14 residues. V shed 4 bases and J 6 bases; nucleotides not matched to a gene: 5. Germline V gene data show CDR1 as ENHRY and CDR2 as SYGVKD. CDR3 nucleotide sequence: TGTGCCATCAGTGGGGGACAGGGGGTAATCGAGCAGTACTTC. Translating gives CAISGGQGVIEQYF.

The chain employs TRBV7-2 and TRBJ2-2; D is possibly TRBD1 (7 bases). The CDR3 has 18 residues. CDR1 is SGHTA and CDR2 is FQGNSA in the germline V gene. The V end lost 6 bases, the J end lost 4 bases, and 24 bases lay between the germline ends. The CDR3 DNA reads TGTGCCAGCAGATCCTCCCCCCCCTACAGGGGAGGCACCGGGGAGCTGTTTTTT. As protein: CASRSSPPYRGGTGELFF.

The genes are TRBV15 and TRBJ2-1; tentative D call: TRBD1 (5 bases). The germline CDR1 and CDR2 sequences are LNHNV and YYDKDF (reference sequence). This CDR3 has 14 amino acids. Trimming pared 4 bases from V and 10 bases from J, leaving 17 bases between. The CDR3 loop reads CATSTRGYNSEQFF. CDR3 nucleotide sequence: TGTGCCACCAGCACTAGGGGCTATAACTCCGAGCAGTTCTTC.